This TCR beta chain was sequenced for a study of T cell changes during pregnancy in multiple sclerosis. The CDR3 totals 15 residues. Germline CDR1 LGHNA, CDR2 YNFKEQ. V shed 2 bases and J shed 1 base, with 6 bases lying between them. Method: immunoSEQ multiplex PCR; TCRdb's copy keeps in-frame clones and lacks some. The profile shows around 70,000 clones, approximately 94% of them singletons. The starting material was peripheral blood, obtained in the second trimester of pregnancy. The sequence came from a female donor in good health, enrolled as a control in a pregnancy study. The rearrangement uses TRBV4-2 and TRBJ2-6, with a possible D match to TRBD1 (6 bases). CDR3 loop: CASSQTGSGANVLTF. In DNA, the CDR3 is TGTGCCAGCAGCCAAACAGGGTCTGGGGCCAACGTCCTGACTTTC.